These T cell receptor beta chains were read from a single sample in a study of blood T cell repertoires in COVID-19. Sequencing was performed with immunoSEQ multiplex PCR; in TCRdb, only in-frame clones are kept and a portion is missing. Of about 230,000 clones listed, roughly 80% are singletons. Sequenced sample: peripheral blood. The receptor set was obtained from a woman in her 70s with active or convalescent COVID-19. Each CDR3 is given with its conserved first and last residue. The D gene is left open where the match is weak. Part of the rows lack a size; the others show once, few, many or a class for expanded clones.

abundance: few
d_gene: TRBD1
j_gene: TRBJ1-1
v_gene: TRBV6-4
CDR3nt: TGTGCCAGCAGCTACGGACAGGGGAGCACTGAAGCTTTCTTT
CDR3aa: CASSYGQGSTEAFF

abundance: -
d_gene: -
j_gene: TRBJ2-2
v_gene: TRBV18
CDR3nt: TGTGCCAGCTCACCACCGGGGATTAGCGCTGGGGAGCTGTTTTTT
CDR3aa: CASSPPGISAGELFF

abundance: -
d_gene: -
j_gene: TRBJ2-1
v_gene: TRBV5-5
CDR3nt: TGTGCCAGCAGCTTATGGCTCAATGAGCAGTTCTTC
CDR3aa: CASSLWLNEQFF

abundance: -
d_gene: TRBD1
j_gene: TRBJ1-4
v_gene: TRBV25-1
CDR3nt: TGTGCCAGCAGTGATACGAACAGGGGTAATGAAAAACTGTTTTTT
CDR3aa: CASSDTNRGNEKLFF

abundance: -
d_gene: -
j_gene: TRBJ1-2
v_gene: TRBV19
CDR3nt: TGTGCCAGTAGTTGGCTCCGGGAGGTGGGCTATGGCTACACCTTC
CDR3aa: CASSWLREVGYGYTF

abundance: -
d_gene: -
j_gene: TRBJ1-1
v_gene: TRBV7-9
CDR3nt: TGTGCCAGCAGCTTAGATCGCACTGAAGCTTTCTTT
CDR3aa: CASSLDRTEAFF

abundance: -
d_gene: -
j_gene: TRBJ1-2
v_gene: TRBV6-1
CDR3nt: TGTGCCAGCAGTGAGCGACAGTATGGCTACACCTTC
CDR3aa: CASSERQYGYTF

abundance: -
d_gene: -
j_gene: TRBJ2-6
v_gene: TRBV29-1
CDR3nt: TGCAGCGTTGACGGGGATGGGGCCAACGTCCTGACTTTC
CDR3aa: CSVDGDGANVLTF

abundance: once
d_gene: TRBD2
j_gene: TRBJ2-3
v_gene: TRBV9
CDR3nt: TGTGCCAGCAGCCTTAATGTAGCGGGGGCAGATACGCAGTATTTT
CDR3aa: CASSLNVAGADTQYF

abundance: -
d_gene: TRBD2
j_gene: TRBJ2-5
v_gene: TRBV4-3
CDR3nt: TGCGCCAGCAGCTTAGCGGGGGGGGCCGTAGAGACCCAGTACTTC
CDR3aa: CASSLAGGAVETQYF

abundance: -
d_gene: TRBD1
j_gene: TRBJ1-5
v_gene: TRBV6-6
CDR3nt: TGTGCCAGCAGGGGACAGGGGACACAGCCCCAGCATTTT
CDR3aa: CASRGQGTQPQHF

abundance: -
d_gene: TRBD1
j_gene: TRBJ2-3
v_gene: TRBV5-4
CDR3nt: TGTGCCAGCAGCTCAACAGGGGCGACTACATTTAGCACAGATACGCAGTATTTT
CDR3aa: CASSSTGATTFSTDTQYF

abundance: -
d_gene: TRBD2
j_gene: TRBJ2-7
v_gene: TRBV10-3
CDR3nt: TGTGCCATCAGCACGGGACTAGCGGGGAGCTCCTACGAGCAGTACTTC
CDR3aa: CAISTGLAGSSYEQYF

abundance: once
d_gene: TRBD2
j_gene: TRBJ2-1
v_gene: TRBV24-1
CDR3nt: TGTGCCACCAGTGGGAGTAGCGGGAGGCCCTCTACCTACAATGAGCAGTTCTTC
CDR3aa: CATSGSSGRPSTYNEQFF

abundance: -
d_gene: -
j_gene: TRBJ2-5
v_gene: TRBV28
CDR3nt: TGTGCCAGCAGTTTTCACTCGTCCCAAGAGACCCAGTACTTC
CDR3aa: CASSFHSSQETQYF

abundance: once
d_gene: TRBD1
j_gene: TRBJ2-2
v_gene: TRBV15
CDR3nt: TGTGCCACCAGCCGGACAGGGGGTTCGGGCACCGGGGAGCTGTTTTTT
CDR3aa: CATSRTGGSGTGELFF

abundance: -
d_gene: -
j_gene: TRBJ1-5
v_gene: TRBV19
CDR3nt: TGTGCCAGTACCCCCCAGACAGGACTTAATCAGCCCCAGCATTTT
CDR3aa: CASTPQTGLNQPQHF

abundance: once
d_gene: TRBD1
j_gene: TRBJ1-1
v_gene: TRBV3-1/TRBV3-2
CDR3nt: TGTGCCAGCAGCTCGACAGGGGGCCCCGAAGCTTTCTTT
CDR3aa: CASSSTGGPEAFF

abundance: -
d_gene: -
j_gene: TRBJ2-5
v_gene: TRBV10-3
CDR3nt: TGTGCCACCCTATCCCAAGAGACCCAGTACTTC
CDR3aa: CATLSQETQYF

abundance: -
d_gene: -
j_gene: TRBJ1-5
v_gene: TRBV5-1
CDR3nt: TGCGCCAGCAGCTTCACCACGGGCGGGGGTCAGCCCCAGCATTTT
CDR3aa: CASSFTTGGGQPQHF

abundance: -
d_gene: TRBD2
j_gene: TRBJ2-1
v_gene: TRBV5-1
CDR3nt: TGCGCCAGCAGCTTGGTTGGGGGGGCCTACAATGAGCAGTTCTTC
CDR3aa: CASSLVGGAYNEQFF

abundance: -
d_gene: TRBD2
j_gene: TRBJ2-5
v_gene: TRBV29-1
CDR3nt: TGCAGCGTTGACCAAGCGGGGGGAGAGACCCAGTACTTC
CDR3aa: CSVDQAGGETQYF

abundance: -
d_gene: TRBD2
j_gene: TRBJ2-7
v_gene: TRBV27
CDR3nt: TGTGCCAGCCGGACTAGCGGGGGGCGGTACGAGCAGTACTTC
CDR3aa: CASRTSGGRYEQYF

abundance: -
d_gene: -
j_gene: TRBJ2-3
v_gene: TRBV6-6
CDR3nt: TGTGCCAGCAGTTACTCATCTTCTTCCGGGGCGCAGTATTTT
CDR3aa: CASSYSSSSGAQYF

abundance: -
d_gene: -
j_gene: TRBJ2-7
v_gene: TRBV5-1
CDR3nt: TGCGCCAGCCGGGGTGGCAAGTACGAGCAGTACTTC
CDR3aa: CASRGGKYEQYF

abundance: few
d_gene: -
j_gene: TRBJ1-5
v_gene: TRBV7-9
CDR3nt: TGTGCCAGCAGCCCTGGGGCGGCAGGGGATCAGCCCCAGCATTTT
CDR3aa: CASSPGAAGDQPQHF

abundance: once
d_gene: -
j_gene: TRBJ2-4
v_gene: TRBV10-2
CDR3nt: TGCGCCAGCAGTGGTCTCAGGGATAGCAAAAACATTCAGTACTTC
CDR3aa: CASSGLRDSKNIQYF

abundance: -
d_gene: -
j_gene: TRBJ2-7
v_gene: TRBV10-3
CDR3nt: TGTGCCATCAGTGAGGGCGGACTTAGAGCCTACGAGCAGTACTTC
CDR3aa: CAISEGGLRAYEQYF

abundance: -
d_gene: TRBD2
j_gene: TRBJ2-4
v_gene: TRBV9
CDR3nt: TGTGCCAGCAGCGTAGGGTGGGGAGGGGAAAACATTCAGTACTTC
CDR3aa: CASSVGWGGENIQYF

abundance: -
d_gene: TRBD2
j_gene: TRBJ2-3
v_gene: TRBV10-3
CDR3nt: TGTGCCATCAGTGGGGGGGGAGCCACAGATACGCAGTATTTT
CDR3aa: CAISGGGATDTQYF

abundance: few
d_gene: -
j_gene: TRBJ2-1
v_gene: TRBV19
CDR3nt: TGTGCCACCGCTGGCGGGCCCTCCTACAATGAGCAGTTCTTC
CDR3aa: CATAGGPSYNEQFF

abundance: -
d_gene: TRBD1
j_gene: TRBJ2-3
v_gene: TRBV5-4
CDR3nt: TGTGCCAGCAATCCACCGGGACAGAACACAGATACGCAGTATTTT
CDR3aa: CASNPPGQNTDTQYF

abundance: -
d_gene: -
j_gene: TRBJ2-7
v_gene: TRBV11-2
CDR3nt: TGTGCCAGCGGCGCCGGACAGTACGAGCAGTACTTC
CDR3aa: CASGAGQYEQYF

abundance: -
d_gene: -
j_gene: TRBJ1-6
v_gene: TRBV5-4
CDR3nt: TGTGCCAGCAGCTCAGGGGTCCTTTCACCCCTCCACTTT
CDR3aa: CASSSGVLSPLHF

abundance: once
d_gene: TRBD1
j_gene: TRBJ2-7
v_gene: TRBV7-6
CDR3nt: TGTGCCAGCAGCTCACCGGGACAGGGCATCTACGAGCAGTACTTC
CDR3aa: CASSSPGQGIYEQYF

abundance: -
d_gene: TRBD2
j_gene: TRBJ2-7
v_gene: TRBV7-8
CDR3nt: TGTGCCAGCAGCCCGGGGGGTCCCTACGAGCAGTACTTC
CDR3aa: CASSPGGPYEQYF

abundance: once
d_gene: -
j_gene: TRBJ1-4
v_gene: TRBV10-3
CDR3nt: TGTGCCATCAGTGACCAGACAGGAAGGTACGAAAAACTGTTTTTT
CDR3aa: CAISDQTGRYEKLFF

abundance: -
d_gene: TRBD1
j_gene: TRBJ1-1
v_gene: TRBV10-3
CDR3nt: TGTGCCATCAGTAGACAGGGGCCCGGCATAGAAGCTTTCTTT
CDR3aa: CAISRQGPGIEAFF

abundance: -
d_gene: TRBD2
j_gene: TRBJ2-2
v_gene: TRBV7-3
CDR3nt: TGTGCCAGCAAGCGGGGGGAGAACACCGGGGAGCTGTTTTTT
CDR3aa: CASKRGENTGELFF

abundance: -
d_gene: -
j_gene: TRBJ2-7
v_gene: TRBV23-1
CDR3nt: TGCGCCAGCAGTCAAGGGCGGGGAGAGGAGCAGTACTTC
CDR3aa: CASSQGRGEEQYF

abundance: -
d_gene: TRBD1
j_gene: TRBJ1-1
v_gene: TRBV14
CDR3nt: TGTGCCAGCAGCCAAGGGAGGGGGCGGACTGAAGCTTTCTTT
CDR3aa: CASSQGRGRTEAFF

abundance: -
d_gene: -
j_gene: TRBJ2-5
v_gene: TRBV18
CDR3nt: TGTGCCAGCTCATCAGGGGCTCAAGAGACCCAGTACTTC
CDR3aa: CASSSGAQETQYF

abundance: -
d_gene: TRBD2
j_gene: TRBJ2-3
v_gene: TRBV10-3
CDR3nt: TGTGCCATCAGCCCCGGAGCGGGAGGGCGCACAGATACGCAGTATTTT
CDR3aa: CAISPGAGGRTDTQYF

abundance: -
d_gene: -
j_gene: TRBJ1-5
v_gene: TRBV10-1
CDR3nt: TGCGCCAGCAGTAGGGGTACTGGACAGCCCCAGCATTTT
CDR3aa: CASSRGTGQPQHF

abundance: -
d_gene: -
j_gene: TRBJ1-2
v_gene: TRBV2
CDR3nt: TGTGCCAGCAGAGAACAGATATTCTATGGCTACACCTTC
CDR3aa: CASREQIFYGYTF

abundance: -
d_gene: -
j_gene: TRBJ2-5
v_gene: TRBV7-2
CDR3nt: TGTGCCAGCAGCTTAGGTACTATCCAAGAGACCCAGTACTTC
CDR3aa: CASSLGTIQETQYF

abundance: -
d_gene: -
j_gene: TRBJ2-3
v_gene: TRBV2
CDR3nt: TGTGCCAGTCCAAGGGGGGCGGGAGGCACAGATACGCAGTATTTT
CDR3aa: CASPRGAGGTDTQYF

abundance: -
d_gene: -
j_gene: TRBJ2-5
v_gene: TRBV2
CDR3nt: TGTGCCAGCAGTGACCTCAGCACTCGGGAGTTGTTCCAAGAGACCCAGTACTTC
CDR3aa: CASSDLSTRELFQETQYF

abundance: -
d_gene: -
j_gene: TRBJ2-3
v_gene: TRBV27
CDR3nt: TGTGCCAGCACTAGCACAGATACGCAGTATTTT
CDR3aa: CASTSTDTQYF

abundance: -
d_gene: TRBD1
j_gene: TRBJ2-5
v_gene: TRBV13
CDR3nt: TGTGCCAGCAGCTGGGGACAGGGGGTAGAGACCCAGTACTTC
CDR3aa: CASSWGQGVETQYF

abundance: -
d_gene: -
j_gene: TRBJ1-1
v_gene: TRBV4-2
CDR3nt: TGTGCCAGCAGCCAAGCCCGTAACACTGAAGCTTTCTTT
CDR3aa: CASSQARNTEAFF

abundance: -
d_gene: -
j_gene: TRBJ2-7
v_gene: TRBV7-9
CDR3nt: TGTGCCAGCAGCTTAGCTAGGCTCGGGAACGAGCAGTACTTC
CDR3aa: CASSLARLGNEQYF

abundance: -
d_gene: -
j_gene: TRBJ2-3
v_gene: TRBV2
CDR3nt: TGTGCCAGCACGGGCACAGATACGCAGTATTTT
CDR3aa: CASTGTDTQYF

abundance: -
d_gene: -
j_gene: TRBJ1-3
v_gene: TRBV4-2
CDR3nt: TGTGCCAGCAGCCAAAACGTACAGCTAAACACCATATATTTT
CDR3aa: CASSQNVQLNTIYF